This record looks at one T cell receptor beta chain sequence and its context. No antigen is known for it. Germline values: CDR1 SGHNT, CDR2 YYREEE (reference sequence). The V gene lost 7 bases and the J gene lost 4 bases, with 17 bases spanning the gap. The CDR3 is 14 amino acids. This sample stems from a study of shared clonotypes between healthy human individuals. This table comes from immunoSEQ multiplex PCR, and its TCRdb copy is limited to in-frame clones, with some not included. This table has 2.3 million or so clones, 90% to 95% appearing once. Study outcomes and limitations: Memory subsets generally showed smaller estimated richness than naive subsets did.

The receptor comes from a young man in good health. Some clones in this sample may be carry-over from other donors' samples. The chain carries TRBV5-4 and TRBJ2-5; possibly TRBD1 or TRBD2 for D (5 bases each). The source material was naive CD4+ T cells from PBMCs. Subset denoted: CD45RA+ positively selected. CDR3 sequence reads: CASRARGEGETQYF. The CDR3 coding sequence is TGTGCCAGCCGCGCGAGGGGTGAGGGAGAGACCCAGTACTTC.